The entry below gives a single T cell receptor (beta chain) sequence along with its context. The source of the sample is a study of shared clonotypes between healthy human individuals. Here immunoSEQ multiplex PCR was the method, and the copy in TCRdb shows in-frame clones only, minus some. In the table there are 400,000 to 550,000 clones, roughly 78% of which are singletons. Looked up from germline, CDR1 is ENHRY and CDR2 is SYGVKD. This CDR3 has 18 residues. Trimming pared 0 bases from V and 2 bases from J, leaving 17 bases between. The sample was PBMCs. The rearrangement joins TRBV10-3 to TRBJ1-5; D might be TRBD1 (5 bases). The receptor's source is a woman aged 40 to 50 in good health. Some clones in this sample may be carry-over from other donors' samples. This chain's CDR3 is CAISESRGGIGGNQPQHF. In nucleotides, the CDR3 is TGTGCCATCAGTGAGTCTAGGGGAGGGATCGGGGGCAATCAGCCCCAGCATTTT.